The 27 T cell receptor beta chains listed next were all sequenced from one sample in a study of beta chain features in type 1 diabetes. The sequenced template was cDNA made from the entire isolated RNA. This table comes from immunoSEQ multiplex PCR, and its TCRdb copy is limited to in-frame clones, with some not included. The table shows under 450,000 clones, with more than 11% occurring only once. Material: naive CD4+ T cells from blood. The receptor set was obtained from a man in his thirties or forties in good health.

This clone was seen a handful of times. The chain joins TRBV7-6 to TRBJ2-7; 7 bases are a match to TRBD2. The length of the CDR3 is 15 residues. Germline CDR1 reads SGHVS; CDR2 reads FNYEAQ. The V gene end was trimmed by 5 bases and the J gene end by 6 bases; junction bases not matched to a gene: 13. The CDR3 region has the DNA TGTGCCAGCAGCAGGATACTCAGCGGGGTTAGCGAGCAGTACTTC. Its protein product is CASSRILSGVSEQYF.

The chain uses TRBV30 and TRBJ2-3, with TRBD2 matching over 7 bases. Germline lookup yields CDR1 GTSNPN and CDR2 SVGIG (reference sequence). V gave up 4 bases and J gave up 1 base; unmatched junction bases: 5. This CDR3 has 14 residues. CDR3 sequence (DNA): TGTGCCTGGAATGCGGCGGGGGGCACAGATACGCAGTATTTT. Its translation: CAWNAAGGTDTQYF.

V is TRBV15 and J is TRBJ1-2; 8 bases fit TRBD1. Germline V gene lookup returns CDR1 LNHNV and CDR2 YYDKDF (reference sequence). The V segment lost 4 bases and the J segment 8 bases; nucleotides outside the gene matches: 6. The CDR3 extends over 13 amino acids. In DNA form, the CDR3 reads TGTGCCACCAGCAAGGACAGGGTTTACGGCTACACCTTC. It is translated as CATSKDRVYGYTF.

The chain joins TRBV7-9 to TRBJ1-2; D not certain. V was shortened by 2 bases and J by 0 bases, with 7 bases between the two germline ends. There are 14 residues in the CDR3. The V gene's germline CDR1 is SEHNR and CDR2 FQNEAQ (reference sequence). The CDR3 reads CASSLSSANYGYTF. As DNA, the CDR3 is TGTGCCAGCAGCTTAAGTTCGGCTAACTATGGCTACACCTTC.

This clone has more than one count but fewer than ten. CDR3 loop: CAWKLPGVAEAFF. The CDR3 DNA follows: TGTGCCTGGAAATTGCCCGGAGTCGCTGAAGCTTTCTTT. This chain connects TRBV30 to TRBJ1-1, with D hard to call. The CDR3 has 13 amino acids. Trimming pared 4 bases from V and 6 bases from J, leaving 15 bases between. Germline values: CDR1 GTSNPN, CDR2 SVGIG (reference sequence).

The chain is built from TRBV30 and TRBJ1-2; D is unclear. The germline V gene has CDR1 GTSNPN and CDR2 SVGIG (reference sequence). CDR3 length: 14 residues. V lost 0 bases to trimming and J lost 4 bases, with 12 bases between them. Here the CDR3 reads CAWSVFINSYGYTF. In nucleotides, the CDR3 is TGTGCCTGGAGTGTCTTTATTAATAGCTATGGCTACACCTTC.

This rearrangement joins TRBV6-5 to TRBJ1-1; perhaps TRBD1 as D (6 bases). The CDR3 loop spans 12 amino acids. Germline-derived CDR1 and CDR2 are MNHEY and SVGAGI. The V gene lost 5 bases and the J gene lost 7 bases, with 11 bases spanning the gap. The CDR3 here is CASSRDTGEAFF. The CDR3 coding sequence is TGTGCCAGCAGTCGGGACACAGGTGAAGCTTTCTTT.

This clone was picked up a small number of times. The chain couples TRBV2 to TRBJ2-3; 8 bases fit TRBD2. CDR3 size: 13 residues. Germline-derived CDR1 and CDR2 are SNHLY and FYNNEI. After removal of 6 bases from V and 3 bases from J, the junction contained 2 bases not matched to a gene. CDR3 bases: TGTGCCAGCAGCGGACTAGCAACAGATACGCAGTATTTT. Translating gives CASSGLATDTQYF.

This chain joins TRBV7-2 and TRBJ2-1; TRBD2 agrees at 8 bases. This CDR3 region has 16 residues. The germline V gene has CDR1 SGHTA and CDR2 FQGNSA. Unmatched junction bases numbered 3, after V lost 2 bases and J lost 0 bases. This CDR3 is CASSLRGGYSYNEQFF. CDR3 DNA: TGTGCCAGCAGCTTACGCGGGGGGTACTCCTACAATGAGCAGTTCTTC.

This sequence joins TRBV7-2 and TRBJ2-7; D call uncertain. The germline V and J ends were trimmed by 4 bases and 7 bases, with 17 bases remaining between them. This CDR3 region has 14 residues. Germline CDR1 SGHTA, CDR2 FQGNSA. The CDR3 bases are TGTGCCAGCAGCTCCCCCGCACCGGTTACGGAGCAGTACTTC. Encoded protein: CASSSPAPVTEQYF.

This rearrangement joins TRBV2 to TRBJ2-5; D ambiguous. The CDR3 extends over 12 amino acids. Germline V gene sequence: CDR1 SNHLY, CDR2 FYNNEI. CDR3 nucleotides: TGTGCATGGGCATGGAAGCAAGAGACCCAGTACTTC. Amino acids: CAWAWKQETQYF. Full variable domain (missing parts from reference TRBV2 and TRBJ2-5): EPEVTQTPSHQVTQMGQEVILRCVPISNHLYFYWYRQILGQKVEFLVSFYNNEISEKSEIFDDQFSVERPDGSNFTLKIRSTKLEDSAMYFCAWAWKQETQYFGPGTRLLVL.

This clone was seen more than once but under ten times. The gene calls are TRBV14 and TRBJ2-3; no firm D call. The V end lost 0 bases, the J end lost 1 base, and 14 bases lay between the germline ends. Germline V gene sequence: CDR1 SGHDN, CDR2 FVKESK. CDR3 length: 17 amino acids. In nucleotides, the CDR3 is TGTGCCAGCAGCCAAGATCTCTATAGGGTGGGCACAGATACGCAGTATTTT. This encodes CASSQDLYRVGTDTQYF.

Only a few counts were recorded for this clone. The chain recombines TRBV25-1 with TRBJ1-6, with D possibly matching TRBD1 (6 bases). The V and J ends lost 2 bases and 10 bases respectively, with 15 bases between them. Germline CDR1 reads MGHDK; CDR2 reads SYGVNS. This CDR3 has 15 residues. The CDR3, as DNA: TGTGCCAGCAGTGAAACAGCGGGACAAGTGTCACCCCTCCACTTT. Translation gives CASSETAGQVSPLHF.

The CDR3 sequence is CASSYSVSVNTGELFF. The CDR3 DNA is TGTGCCAGCAGTTACTCTGTCTCGGTGAACACCGGGGAGCTGTTTTTT. The rearrangement uses TRBV6-5 and TRBJ2-2; D gene uncertain. V lost 0 bases to trimming and J lost 1 base, with 9 bases between them. CDR1 MNHEY and CDR2 SVGAGI come from the germline V gene. The CDR3 is made up of 16 amino acids.

The CDR3 is CASSLEALGLYEQYV. CDR3 bases: TGTGCCAGCAGCTTAGAAGCGTTGGGACTTTACGAGCAGTACGTC. This chain uses TRBV7-8 with TRBJ2-7; the D gene is possibly TRBD2 (6 bases). The CDR3 spans 15 residues. Germline CDR1 reads SGHVS; CDR2 reads FQNEAQ. Trimming cost V 1 base and J 4 bases, with 14 bases left between them.

This clone was observed a handful of times. The chain couples TRBV14 to TRBJ2-1; 9 bases match TRBD2. The ends lost 4 bases at V and 7 bases at J; junction bases unmatched: 5. The CDR3 length is 14 residues. Germline V lookup: CDR1 SGHDN, CDR2 FVKESK. The DNA for the CDR3 is TGTGCCAGCAGCCGTAGCGGGAGATGGAATGAGCAGTTCTTC. Residues: CASSRSGRWNEQFF.

This clone was seen more than once but under ten times. Other DNA sequences in the sample encode the same CDR3. The J gene is TRBJ1-1, the V gene TRBV5-1; no reliable D call. Trimming left V 2 bases short and J 6 bases short, with 8 bases between. CDR3 size: 12 residues. The V gene's germline CDR1 is SGHRS and CDR2 YFSETQ. CDR3 residues: CASSLDKAEAFF. The CDR3 nucleotides read TGCGCCAGCAGCTTAGATAAAGCTGAAGCTTTCTTT.

The chain links TRBV4-1 to TRBJ2-1; maybe TRBD2 (5 bases). V lost 1 base and J lost 10, with 17 bases in between. This CDR3 contains 15 residues. CDR1 is MGHRA, CDR2 YSYEKL, per germline. The CDR3 region has the DNA TGCGCCAGCAGCCAAGTGGGAGAAGGGCTTCGGGAGCAGTTCTTC. It encodes CASSQVGEGLREQFF.

V gene TRBV20-1 combines with J gene TRBJ1-2, with D unclear. Germline lookup yields CDR1 DFQATT and CDR2 SNEGSKA (reference sequence). The V gene lost 5 bases and the J gene lost 6 bases, with 7 bases spanning the gap. This CDR3 comprises 10 residues. The chain's CDR3 is CSASQDGYTF. The CDR3 DNA is TGCAGTGCTTCCCAGGATGGCTACACCTTC.

The V and J genes are TRBV21-1 and TRBJ2-5. TRBV21-1 is marked as a pseudogene. This CDR3 spans 12 amino acids. As DNA, the CDR3 is TGTGCCAGCAGCAAAATGTGGGAGACCCAGTACTTC. Translation: CASSKMWETQYF.

The table lists this clone with a few counts. The chain links TRBV29-1 to TRBJ2-1; D unresolved. CDR1 SQVTM and CDR2 ANQGSEA come from the germline V gene. The CDR3 runs to 15 residues. V shed 1 base and J shed 7 bases, with 17 bases lying between them. The CDR3 is CSVEVEATVWNEQFF. CDR3 DNA: TGCAGCGTTGAAGTTGAAGCGACCGTTTGGAATGAGCAGTTCTTC.

This clone came up a few times. The chain is built from TRBV29-1 and TRBJ2-1, with D perhaps being TRBD1 or TRBD2 (5 bases each). This CDR3 is built from 12 residues. Germline CDR1 and CDR2: SQVTM and ANQGSEA. V was shortened by 7 bases and J by 4 bases, with 11 bases between the two germline ends. CDR3 nucleotides: TGCAGCGGGACACGGGGTTACAATGAGCAGTTCTTC. This gives the protein CSGTRGYNEQFF.

This rearrangement joins TRBV10-1 to TRBJ2-7; D is possibly TRBD1 or TRBD2 (5 bases each). The CDR3 spans 13 residues. V was pared by 5 bases and J by 2 bases, with 10 bases between. CDR1 and CDR2 (germline): WNHNN, SYGVQD (reference sequence). This CDR3 is CASSRDGTYEQYF. Written as DNA, the CDR3 is TGCGCCAGCAGTCGGGACGGAACCTACGAGCAGTACTTC.

V is TRBV7-2 and J is TRBJ2-1, with D hard to call. The CDR3 has 16 residues. The ends were cut back, 5 bases at V and 5 bases at J, with 19 bases in the middle. Germline CDR1 and CDR2: SGHTA and FQGNSA. The CDR3 spells CASSPFMGISDNEQFF. CDR3 nucleotide sequence: TGTGCCAGCAGCCCATTTATGGGGATCTCGGACAATGAGCAGTTCTTC.

The chain recombines TRBV6-5 with TRBJ1-2; TRBD1 might be the D (5 bases). The germline V gene has CDR1 MNHEY and CDR2 SVGAGI. Trimming removed 6 bases from V and 3 bases from J, with 11 bases in between. The CDR3 is made up of 13 amino acids. This chain's CDR3 is CASSRQIHYGYTF. The CDR3 DNA reads as TGTGCCAGCAGCCGACAGATTCACTATGGCTACACCTTC.

The chain links TRBV19 to TRBJ1-1, with D hard to call. This CDR3 has 13 amino acids. The V gene's germline CDR1 is LNHDA and CDR2 SQIVND (reference sequence). Trimming pared 6 bases from V and 4 bases from J, leaving 12 bases between. CDR3 nucleotide sequence: TGTGCCAGTAGCCGTTTTGGGGTCACTGAAGCTTTCTTT. Amino acid sequence: CASSRFGVTEAFF.

This clone was observed a few times. The genes are TRBV5-4 and TRBJ1-1; tentatively, D is TRBD1 (5 bases). This CDR3 has 16 amino acids. The V and J ends lost 4 bases and 0 bases respectively, with 16 bases between them. From germline, CDR1 is SGHNT and CDR2 YYREEE (reference sequence). The chain's CDR3 is CASSPPGRMMNTEAFF. The CDR3 nucleotides are TGTGCCAGCAGCCCCCCGGGGCGGATGATGAACACTGAAGCTTTCTTT.